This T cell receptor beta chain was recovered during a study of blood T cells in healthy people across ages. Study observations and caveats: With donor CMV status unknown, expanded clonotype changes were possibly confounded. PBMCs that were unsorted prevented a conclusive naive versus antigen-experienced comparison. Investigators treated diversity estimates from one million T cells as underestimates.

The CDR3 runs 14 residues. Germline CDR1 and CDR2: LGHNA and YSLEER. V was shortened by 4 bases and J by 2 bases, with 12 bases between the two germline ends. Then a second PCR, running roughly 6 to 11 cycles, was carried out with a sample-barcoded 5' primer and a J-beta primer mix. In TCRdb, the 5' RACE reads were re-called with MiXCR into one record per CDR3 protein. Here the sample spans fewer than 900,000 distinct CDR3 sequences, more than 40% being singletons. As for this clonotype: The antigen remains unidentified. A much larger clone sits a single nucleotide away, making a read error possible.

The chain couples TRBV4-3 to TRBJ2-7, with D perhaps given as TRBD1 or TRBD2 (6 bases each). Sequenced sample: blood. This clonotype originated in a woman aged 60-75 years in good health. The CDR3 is CASSRGAGAYEQYF. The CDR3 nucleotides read TGCGCCAGCAGCCGGGGGGCAGGGGCCTACGAGCAGTACTTC.